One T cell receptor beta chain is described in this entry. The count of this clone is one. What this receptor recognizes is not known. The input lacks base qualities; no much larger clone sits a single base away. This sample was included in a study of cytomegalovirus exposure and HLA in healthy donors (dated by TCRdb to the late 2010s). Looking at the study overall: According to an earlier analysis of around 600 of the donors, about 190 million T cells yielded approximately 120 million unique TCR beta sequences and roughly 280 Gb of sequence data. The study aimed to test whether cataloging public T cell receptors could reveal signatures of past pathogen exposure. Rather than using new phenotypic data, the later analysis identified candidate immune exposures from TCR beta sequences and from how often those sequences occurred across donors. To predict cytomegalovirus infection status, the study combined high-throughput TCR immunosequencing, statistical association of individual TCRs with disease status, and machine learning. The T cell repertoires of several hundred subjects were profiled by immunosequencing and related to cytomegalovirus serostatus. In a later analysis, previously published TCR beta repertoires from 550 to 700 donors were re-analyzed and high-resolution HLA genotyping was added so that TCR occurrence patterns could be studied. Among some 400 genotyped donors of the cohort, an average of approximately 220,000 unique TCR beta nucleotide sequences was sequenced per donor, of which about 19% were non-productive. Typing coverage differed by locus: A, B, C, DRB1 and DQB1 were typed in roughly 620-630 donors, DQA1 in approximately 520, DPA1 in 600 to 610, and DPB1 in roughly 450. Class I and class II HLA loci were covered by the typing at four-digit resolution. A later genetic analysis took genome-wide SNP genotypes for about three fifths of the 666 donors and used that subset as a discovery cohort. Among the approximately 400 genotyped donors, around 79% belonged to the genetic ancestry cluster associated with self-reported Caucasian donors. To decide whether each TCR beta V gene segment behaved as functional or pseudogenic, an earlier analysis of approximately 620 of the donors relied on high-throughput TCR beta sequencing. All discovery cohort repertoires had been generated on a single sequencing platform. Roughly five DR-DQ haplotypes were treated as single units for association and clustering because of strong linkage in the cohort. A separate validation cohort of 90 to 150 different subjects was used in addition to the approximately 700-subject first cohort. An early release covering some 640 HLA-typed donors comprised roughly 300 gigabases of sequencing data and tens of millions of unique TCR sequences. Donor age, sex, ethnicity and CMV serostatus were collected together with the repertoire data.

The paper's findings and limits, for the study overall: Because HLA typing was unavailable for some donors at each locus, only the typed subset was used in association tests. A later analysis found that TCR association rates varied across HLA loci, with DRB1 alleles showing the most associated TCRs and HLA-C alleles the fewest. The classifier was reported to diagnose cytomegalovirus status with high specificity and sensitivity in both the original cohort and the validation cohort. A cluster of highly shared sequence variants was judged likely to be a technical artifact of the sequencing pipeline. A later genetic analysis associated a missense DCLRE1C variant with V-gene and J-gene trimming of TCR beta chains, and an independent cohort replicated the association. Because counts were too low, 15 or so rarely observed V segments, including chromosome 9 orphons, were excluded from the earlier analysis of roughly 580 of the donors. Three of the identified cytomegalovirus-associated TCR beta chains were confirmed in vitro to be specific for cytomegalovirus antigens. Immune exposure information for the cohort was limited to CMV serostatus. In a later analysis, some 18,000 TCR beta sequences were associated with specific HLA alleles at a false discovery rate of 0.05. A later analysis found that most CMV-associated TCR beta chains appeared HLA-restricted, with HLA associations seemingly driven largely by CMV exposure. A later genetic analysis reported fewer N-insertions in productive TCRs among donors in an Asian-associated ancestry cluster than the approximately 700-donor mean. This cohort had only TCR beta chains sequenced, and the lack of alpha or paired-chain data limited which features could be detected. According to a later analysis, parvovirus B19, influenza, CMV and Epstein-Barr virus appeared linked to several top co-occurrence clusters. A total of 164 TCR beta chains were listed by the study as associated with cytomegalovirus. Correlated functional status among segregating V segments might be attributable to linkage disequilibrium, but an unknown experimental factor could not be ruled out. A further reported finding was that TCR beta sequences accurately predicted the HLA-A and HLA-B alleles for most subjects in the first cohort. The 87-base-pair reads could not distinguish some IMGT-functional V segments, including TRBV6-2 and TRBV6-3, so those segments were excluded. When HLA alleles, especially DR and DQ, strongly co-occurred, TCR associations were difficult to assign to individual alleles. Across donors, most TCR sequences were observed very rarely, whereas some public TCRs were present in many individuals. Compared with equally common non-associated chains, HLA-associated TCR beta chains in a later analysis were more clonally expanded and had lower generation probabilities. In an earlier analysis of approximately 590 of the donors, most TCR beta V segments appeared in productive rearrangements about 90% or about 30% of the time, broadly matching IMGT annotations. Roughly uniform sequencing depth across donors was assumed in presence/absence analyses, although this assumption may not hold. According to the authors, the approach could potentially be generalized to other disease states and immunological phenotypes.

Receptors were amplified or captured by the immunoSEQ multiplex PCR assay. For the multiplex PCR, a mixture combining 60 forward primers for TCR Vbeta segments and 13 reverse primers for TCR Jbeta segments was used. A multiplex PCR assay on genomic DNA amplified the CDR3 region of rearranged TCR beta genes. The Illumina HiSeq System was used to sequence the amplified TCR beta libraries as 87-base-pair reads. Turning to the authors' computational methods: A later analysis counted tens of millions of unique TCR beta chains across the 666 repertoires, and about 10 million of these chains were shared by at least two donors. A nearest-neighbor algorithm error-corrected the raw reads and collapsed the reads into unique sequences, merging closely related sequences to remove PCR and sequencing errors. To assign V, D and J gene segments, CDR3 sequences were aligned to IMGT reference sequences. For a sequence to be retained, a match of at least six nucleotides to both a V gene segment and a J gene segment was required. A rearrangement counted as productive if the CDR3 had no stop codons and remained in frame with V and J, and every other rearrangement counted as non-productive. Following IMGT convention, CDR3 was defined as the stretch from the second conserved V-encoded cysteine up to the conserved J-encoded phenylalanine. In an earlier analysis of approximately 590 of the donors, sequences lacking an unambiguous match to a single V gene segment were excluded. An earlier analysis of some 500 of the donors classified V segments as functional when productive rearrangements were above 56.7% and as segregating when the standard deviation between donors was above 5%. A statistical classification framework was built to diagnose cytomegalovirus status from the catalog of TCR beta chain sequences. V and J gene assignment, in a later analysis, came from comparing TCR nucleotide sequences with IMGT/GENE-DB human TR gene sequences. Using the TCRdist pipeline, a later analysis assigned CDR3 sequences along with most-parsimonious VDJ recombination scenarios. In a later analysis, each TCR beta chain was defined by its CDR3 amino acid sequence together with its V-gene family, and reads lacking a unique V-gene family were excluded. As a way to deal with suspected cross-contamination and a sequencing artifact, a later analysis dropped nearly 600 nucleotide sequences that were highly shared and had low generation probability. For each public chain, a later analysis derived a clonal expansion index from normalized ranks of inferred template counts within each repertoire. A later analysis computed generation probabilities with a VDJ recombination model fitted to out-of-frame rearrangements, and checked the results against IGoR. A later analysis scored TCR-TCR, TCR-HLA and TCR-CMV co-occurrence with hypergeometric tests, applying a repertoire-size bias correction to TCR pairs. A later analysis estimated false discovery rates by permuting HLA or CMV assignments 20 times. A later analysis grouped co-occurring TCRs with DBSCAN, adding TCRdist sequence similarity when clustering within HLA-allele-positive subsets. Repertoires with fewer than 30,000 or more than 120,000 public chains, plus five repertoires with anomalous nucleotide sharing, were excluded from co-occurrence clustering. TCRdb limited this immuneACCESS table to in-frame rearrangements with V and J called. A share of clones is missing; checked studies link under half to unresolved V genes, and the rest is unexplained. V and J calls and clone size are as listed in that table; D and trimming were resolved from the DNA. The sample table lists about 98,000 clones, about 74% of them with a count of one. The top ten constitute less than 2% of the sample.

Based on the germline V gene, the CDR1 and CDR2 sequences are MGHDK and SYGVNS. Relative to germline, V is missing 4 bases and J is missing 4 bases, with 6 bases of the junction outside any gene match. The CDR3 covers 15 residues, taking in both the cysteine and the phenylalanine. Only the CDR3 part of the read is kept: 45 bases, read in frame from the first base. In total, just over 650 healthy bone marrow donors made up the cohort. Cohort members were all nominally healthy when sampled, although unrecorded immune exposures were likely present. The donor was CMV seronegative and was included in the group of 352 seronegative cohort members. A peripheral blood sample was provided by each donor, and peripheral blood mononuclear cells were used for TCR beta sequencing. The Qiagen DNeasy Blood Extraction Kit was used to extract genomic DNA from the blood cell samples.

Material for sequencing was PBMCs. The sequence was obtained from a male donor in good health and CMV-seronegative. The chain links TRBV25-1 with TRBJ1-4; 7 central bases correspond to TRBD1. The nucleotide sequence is TGTGCCAGCAGTGGGACGGACAGGTTTAATGAAAAACTGTTTTTT. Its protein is CASSGTDRFNEKLFF. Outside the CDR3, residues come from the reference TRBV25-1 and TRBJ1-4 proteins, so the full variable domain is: EADIYQTPRYLVIGTGKKITLECSQTMGHDKMYWYQQDPGMELHLIHYSYGVNSTEKGDLSSESTVSRIRTEHFPLTLESARPSHTSQYLCASSGTDRFNEKLFFGSGTQLSVL.